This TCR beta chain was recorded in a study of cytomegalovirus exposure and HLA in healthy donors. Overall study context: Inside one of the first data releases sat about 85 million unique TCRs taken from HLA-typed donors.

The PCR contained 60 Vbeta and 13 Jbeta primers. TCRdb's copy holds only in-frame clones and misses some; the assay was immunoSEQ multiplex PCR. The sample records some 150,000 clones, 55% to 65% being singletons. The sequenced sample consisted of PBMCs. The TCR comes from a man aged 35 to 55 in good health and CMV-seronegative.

The CDR3 is CASSPFVEHSAGELFF. CDR3 nucleotides: TGTGCCAGCTCACCCTTCGTGGAGCACTCGGCCGGGGAGCTGTTTTTT. The chain couples TRBV18 to TRBJ2-2; D uncertain. V was shortened by 3 bases and J by 6 bases, with 17 bases between the two germline ends. This CDR3 is built from 16 residues. Germline V gives CDR1 KGHSH, CDR2 LQKENI. The entire variable domain, with the rest obtained from reference TRBV18 and TRBJ2-2, is as follows: NAGVMQNPRHLVRRRGQEARLRCSPMKGHSHVYWYRQLPEEGLKFMVYLQKENIIDESGMPKERFSAEFPKEGPSILRIQQVVRGDSAAYFCASSPFVEHSAGELFFGEGSRLTVL.